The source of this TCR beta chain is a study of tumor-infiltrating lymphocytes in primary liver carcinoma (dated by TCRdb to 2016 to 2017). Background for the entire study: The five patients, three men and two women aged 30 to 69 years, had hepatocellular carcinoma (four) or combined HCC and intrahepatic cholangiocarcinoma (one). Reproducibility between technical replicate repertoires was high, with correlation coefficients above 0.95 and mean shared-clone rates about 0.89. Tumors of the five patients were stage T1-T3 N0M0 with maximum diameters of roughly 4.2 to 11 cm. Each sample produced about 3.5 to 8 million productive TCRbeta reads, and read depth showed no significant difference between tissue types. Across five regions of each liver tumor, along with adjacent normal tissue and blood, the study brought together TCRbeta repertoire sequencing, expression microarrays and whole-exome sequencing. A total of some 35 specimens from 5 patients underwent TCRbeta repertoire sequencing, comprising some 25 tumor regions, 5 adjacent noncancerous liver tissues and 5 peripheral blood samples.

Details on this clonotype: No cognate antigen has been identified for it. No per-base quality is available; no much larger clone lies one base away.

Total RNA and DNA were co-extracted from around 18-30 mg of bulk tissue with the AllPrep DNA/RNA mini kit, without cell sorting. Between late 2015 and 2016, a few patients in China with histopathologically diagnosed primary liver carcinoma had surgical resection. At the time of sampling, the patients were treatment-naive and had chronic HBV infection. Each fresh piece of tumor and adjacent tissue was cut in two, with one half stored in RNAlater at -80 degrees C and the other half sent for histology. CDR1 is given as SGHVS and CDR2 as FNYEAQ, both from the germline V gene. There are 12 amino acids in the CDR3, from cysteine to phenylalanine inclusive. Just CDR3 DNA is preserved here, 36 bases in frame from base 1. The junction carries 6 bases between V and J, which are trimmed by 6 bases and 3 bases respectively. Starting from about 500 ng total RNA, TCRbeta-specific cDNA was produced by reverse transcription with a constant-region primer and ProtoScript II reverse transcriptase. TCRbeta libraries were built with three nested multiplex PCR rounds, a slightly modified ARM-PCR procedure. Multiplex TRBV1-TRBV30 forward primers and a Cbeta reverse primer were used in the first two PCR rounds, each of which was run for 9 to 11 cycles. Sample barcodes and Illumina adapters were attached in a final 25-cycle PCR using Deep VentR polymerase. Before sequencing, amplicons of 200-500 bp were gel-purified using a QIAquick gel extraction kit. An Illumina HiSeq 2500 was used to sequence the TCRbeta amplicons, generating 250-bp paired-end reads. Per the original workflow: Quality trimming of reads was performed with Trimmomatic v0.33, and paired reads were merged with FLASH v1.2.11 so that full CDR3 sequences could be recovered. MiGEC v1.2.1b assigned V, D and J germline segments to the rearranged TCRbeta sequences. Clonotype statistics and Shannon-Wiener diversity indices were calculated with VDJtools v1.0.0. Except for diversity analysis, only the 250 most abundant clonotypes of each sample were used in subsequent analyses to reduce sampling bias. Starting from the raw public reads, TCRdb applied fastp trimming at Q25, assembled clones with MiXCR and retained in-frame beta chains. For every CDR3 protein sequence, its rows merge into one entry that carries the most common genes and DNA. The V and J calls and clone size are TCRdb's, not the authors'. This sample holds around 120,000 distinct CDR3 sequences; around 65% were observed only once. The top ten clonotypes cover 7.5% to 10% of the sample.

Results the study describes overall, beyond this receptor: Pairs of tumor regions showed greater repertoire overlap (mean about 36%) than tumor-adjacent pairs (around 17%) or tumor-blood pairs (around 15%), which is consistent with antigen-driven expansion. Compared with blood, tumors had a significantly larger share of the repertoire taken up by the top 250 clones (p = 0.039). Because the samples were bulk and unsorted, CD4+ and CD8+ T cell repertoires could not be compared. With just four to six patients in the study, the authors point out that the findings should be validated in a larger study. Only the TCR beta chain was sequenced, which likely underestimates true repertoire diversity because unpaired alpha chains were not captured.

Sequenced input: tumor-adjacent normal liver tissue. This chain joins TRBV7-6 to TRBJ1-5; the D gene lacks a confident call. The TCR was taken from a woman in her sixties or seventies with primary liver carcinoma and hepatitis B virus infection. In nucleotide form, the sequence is TGTGCCAGCAGTTACTTCAATCAGCCCCAGCATTTT. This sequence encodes CASSYFNQPQHF.